This T cell receptor (beta chain) was profiled in a study of T-cell reconstitution after alpha-beta-depleted transplantation in children. Study findings and constraints: When one year had passed after transplant, most T-cell counts and diversity came from newly produced T cells. Expanded graft clones, several hundred of them, were reportedly the source of alpha-beta T cells about two months after transplant. Recipient T cells and thymic progenitors that survived gave rise to the high TCRbeta diversity observed at day 60 in some patients.

This CDR3 region has 14 residues. Germline CDR1 and CDR2: SGHVS and FQNEAQ. V lost 5 bases, J lost 4 bases, and 11 bases lay in between. Preparation of the TCRbeta library used unique molecular identifiers. From the PCR reads, TCRdb called clonotypes with MiXCR, one entry per CDR3 protein. This sample has about 150,000 distinct CDR3 sequences, with approximately 12% found just once. At least ten counts were recorded for this clonotype. The antigen is not known. The source material was PBMCs, sampled before TCRalphabeta/CD19-depleted stem cell transplant. This clonotype was obtained from a boy aged 2 to 9 with acute myeloid leukemia, due to receive a stem cell transplant. The chain carries TRBV7-8 and TRBJ2-2; D is ambiguous. This CDR3 is CASSPLLSTGELFF. CDR3 coding DNA: TGTGCCAGCAGCCCCCTGCTCAGCACCGGGGAGCTGTTTTTT.